This T cell receptor (beta chain) originates from a study of breast tumors, draining lymph nodes, adjacent tissues. General study points: Data fit most tumor T cells coming from lymph node, expanding in tumor. Tumor TCR diversity was below lymph nodes but above nontumor tissue. Tumor and nontumor repertoires were significantly more similar in luminal-like than in basal-like breast cancer.

The CDR3 has 15 amino acids. The germline V gene has CDR1 MNHEY and CDR2 SMNVEV (reference sequence). J gave up 2 bases and V 7 bases, and 11 bases lay outside the gene matches. Comments on this clonotype: Antigen: not known.

Via MiXCR, TCRdb re-called the multiplex PCR reads, giving one row per CDR3 protein. The sample carries just under 65,000 distinct CDR3 sequences, around three fifths recorded once. The sequence was obtained from a female donor with breast cancer. Some clones in this sample may be carry-over from other donors' samples. V is TRBV27 and J is TRBJ2-7, with 7 bases matching TRBD1. The sequenced sample was breast tumor tissue. Written as DNA, the CDR3 is TGTGCCAGCACCTCTGGGGACAGACTGGCCTACGAGCAGTACTTC. Amino acids: CASTSGDRLAYEQYF.